This note documents a single TCR beta chain sequence. Its specificity is not known. Other DNA sequences in this sample translate to the same CDR3. Trimming left V 6 bases short and J 4 bases short, with 18 bases between. The CDR3 is made up of 14 amino acids. The germline V gene encodes CDR1 SQVTM and CDR2 ANQGSEA. In the PCR, 60 Vbeta and 13 Jbeta primers were used. Generated by immunoSEQ multiplex PCR, the TCRdb table keeps only in-frame clones and is missing some. Seen in this sample are some 48,000 clones; the ten most common clones hold around 2%. This specimen belongs to a study of cytomegalovirus exposure and HLA in healthy donors. Study results and limitations: Common viral pathogens seemed, in a later analysis, to connect with several of the most significant clusters.

The TCR was taken from a woman in her 40s in good health and CMV-seronegative. The chain uses TRBV29-1 and TRBJ1-2; D may be TRBD1 (6 bases). The sequencing input was PBMCs. CDR3 sequence (DNA): TGCAGCGTGACGAATACAAGGGGGTCCTATGGCTACACCTTC. This translates into CSVTNTRGSYGYTF.